These 10 T cell receptor beta chains originate from one sample sequenced in a study of shared clonotypes between healthy human individuals. Naive CD8 cells lacked CD45RO and underwent positive selection for CCR7, leaving out terminally differentiated effector memory CD45RA+ cells. Assay used: immunoSEQ multiplex PCR; TCRdb lists only in-frame clones, some missing. The sample shows approximately 840,000 clones, about 96% of them seen only once. The material sequenced was naive CD8+ T cells sorted from blood. The receptors were gathered from a man aged 25-45 years in good health.

V and J are TRBV10-3 and TRBJ2-3; D possibly corresponds to TRBD2 (5 bases). Germline assignment: CDR1 ENHRY and CDR2 SYGVKD. Trimming took 3 bases from V and 0 from J, leaving 13 bases between them. The CDR3 has 16 amino acids. The CDR3 coding sequence is TGTGCCATCAGTGATCGGGAAAGACTCAGCACAGATACGCAGTATTTT. Protein sequence: CAISDRERLSTDTQYF.

The genes are TRBV4-1 and TRBJ1-2; a possible D gene is TRBD1 (6 bases). CDR3 size: 13 residues. Germline V gene data show CDR1 as MGHRA and CDR2 as YSYEKL. V was trimmed by 5 bases and J by 7 bases, leaving 14 bases between them. CDR3 nucleotides: TGCGCCAGCAGCGGCGGGACACCTTCTGGCTACACCTTC. Protein product: CASSGGTPSGYTF.

V gene TRBV27 combines with J gene TRBJ2-7, with D possibly being TRBD2 (5 bases). Deletions cut 5 bases from V and 7 bases from J, with 15 bases between. This CDR3 comprises 13 residues. Germline V gene sequence: CDR1 MNHEY, CDR2 SMNVEV (reference sequence). The CDR3 region is CASSIYTGKEQYF. The DNA for the CDR3 is TGTGCCAGCAGTATATACACGGGGAAGGAGCAGTACTTC.

The chain recombines TRBV5-1 with TRBJ1-2; a possible D gene is TRBD1 (6 bases). Trimming pared 4 bases from V and 3 bases from J, leaving 16 bases between. Germline loops: CDR1 SGHRS, CDR2 YFSETQ. There are 15 residues in the CDR3. The CDR3 region has the DNA TGCGCCAGCAGCCCTCGGGGGCCTGGGGACTATGGCTACACCTTC. It translates to CASSPRGPGDYGYTF.

This chain joins TRBV29-1 and TRBJ2-1; 8 nucleotides match TRBD1. The CDR3 covers 18 residues. Germline-derived CDR1 and CDR2 are SQVTM and ANQGSEA. V gave up 2 bases and J gave up 4 bases; unmatched junction bases: 16. Here the CDR3 reads CSVEYSRPGQVNYNEQFF. The DNA of the CDR3 is TGCAGCGTTGAATACTCACGTCCGGGACAGGTGAATTACAATGAGCAGTTCTTC.

V and J are TRBV7-9 and TRBJ2-5, with no clear D. CDR1 and CDR2 (germline): SEHNR, FQNEAQ (reference sequence). Trimming left V 4 bases short and J 4 bases short, with 4 bases between. The CDR3 covers 11 residues. Here the CDR3 reads CASSSAETQYF. DNA of the CDR3: TGTGCCAGCAGCTCCGCAGAGACCCAGTACTTC.

V gene TRBV27 combines with J gene TRBJ2-5; D is unclear. CDR1 is MNHEY and CDR2 is SMNVEV in the germline V gene (reference sequence). V was trimmed by 4 bases and J by 1 base, leaving 10 bases between them. The CDR3 contains 14 residues. The CDR3 nucleotides are TGTGCCAGCAGTTCTCACGGTTTCCAAGAGACCCAGTACTTC. This gives the protein CASSSHGFQETQYF.

Comment on this clone: The same CDR3 is also encoded by other DNA sequences in this sample. The J gene is TRBJ2-7, the V gene TRBV7-9; TRBD1 aligns across 8 bases. This CDR3 spans 14 amino acids. Germline V gene lookup returns CDR1 SEHNR and CDR2 FQNEAQ (reference sequence). Trimming removed 4 bases from V and 0 bases from J; junction bases left unmatched: 2. The CDR3 loop reads CASSSTGGSYEQYF. Here the CDR3 DNA reads TGTGCCAGCAGCTCCACAGGGGGCTCCTACGAGCAGTACTTC. Full variable domain (rest looked up from reference TRBV7-9 and TRBJ2-7): DTGVSQNPRHKITKRGQNVTFRCDPISEHNRLYWYRQTLGQGPEFLTYFQNEAQLEKSRLLSDRFSAERPKGSFSTLEIQRTEQGDSAMYLCASSSTGGSYEQYFGPGTRLTVT.

This clone appeared once. The rearrangement joins TRBV15 to TRBJ1-4, with D perhaps matching TRBD1 (5 bases). The V and J ends lost 5 bases and 3 bases respectively, with 16 bases between them. The V gene's germline CDR1 is LNHNV and CDR2 YYDKDF (reference sequence). The CDR3 loop spans 16 amino acids. The CDR3: CATSGNSGISNEKLFF. CDR3 nucleotide sequence: TGTGCCACCAGCGGGAATTCAGGGATCTCTAATGAAAAACTGTTTTTT. The complete variable domain, with remaining parts taken from reference TRBV15 and TRBJ1-4, reads DAMVIQNPRYQVTQFGKPVTLSCSQTLNHNVMYWYQQKSSQAPKLLFHYYDKDFNNEADTPDNFQSRRPNTSFCFLDIRSPGLGDTAMYLCATSGNSGISNEKLFFGSGTQLSVL.

This rearrangement joins TRBV9 to TRBJ2-2; D might be TRBD1 (6 bases). The CDR3 consists of 15 residues. Trimming stripped 0 bases from V and 1 base from J, with 7 bases between. Germline V gene sequence: CDR1 SGDLS, CDR2 YYNGEE. CDR3 amino acids: CASSVDRENTGELFF. The CDR3 DNA is TGTGCCAGCAGCGTAGACAGGGAGAACACCGGGGAGCTGTTTTTT.